This T cell receptor (beta chain) derives from a study of cytomegalovirus exposure and HLA in healthy donors. Study-wide points: Among TCR sequences, most were rare, though some public TCRs appeared in many donors.

These donors counted as nominally healthy when sampled, but unrecorded immune exposures were likely. It was with 60 Vbeta and 13 Jbeta primers that the PCR ran. Repertoires were generated with immunoSEQ multiplex PCR, while TCRdb's copy carries only in-frame clones and drops some. The sample includes some 150,000 clones, 77% of them seen just once. The trim removed 0 bases at V and 1 base at J, leaving 4 bases unmatched. Per germline, CDR1 SGHDN and CDR2 FVKESK. The CDR3 length is 16 residues. About this clone itself: Its specificity is unknown.

Sequencing used PBMCs. The sequence was obtained from a male donor in good health and CMV-seronegative. The genes are TRBV14 and TRBJ1-1; 8 positions match TRBD1. CDR3 amino acids: CASSQDLGQGNTEAFF. The CDR3 nucleotides are TGTGCCAGCAGCCAAGATCTCGGACAGGGGAACACTGAAGCTTTCTTT.